The 2 T cell receptor beta chains reported below all come from one sample, sequenced in a study of blood T cells in healthy people across ages. A second PCR, run for about 7 to 11 cycles, used a sample-barcoded 5' primer plus a J-beta primer mix. TCRdb re-analysed the 5' RACE reads in MiXCR, keeping a single row per CDR3 protein. The sample lists approximately 1.5 million distinct CDR3 sequences; roughly a third were seen once. Sequencing input: blood. The receptors were gathered from a woman in her twenties or thirties in good health.

The table lists this clonotype with a few counts. The chain employs TRBV7-3 and TRBJ2-5; tentative D call: TRBD1 (5 bases). The V gene lost 5 bases and the J gene lost 2 bases, with 18 bases spanning the gap. Per germline, CDR1 SGHTA and CDR2 FQGTGA. The CDR3 contains 16 residues. The CDR3 DNA reads TGTGCCAGCAGCAGAAACCCCCGTGGGGCGCAAGAGACCCAGTACTTC. Protein product: CASSRNPRGAQETQYF.

About this clonotype itself: This sequence may be a read error, since a much larger clone differs from it by one base. The chain recombines TRBV29-1 with TRBJ2-5; 9 bases agree with TRBD1. The V and J ends lost 5 bases and 11 bases, in that order; junction bases with no gene match: 15. The germline gives CDR1 SQVTM, CDR2 ANQGSEA. This CDR3 has 14 residues. For the CDR3, the DNA is TGCAGCGTTTATCGGGACAGGGCCGACAATGAGCAGTACTTC. The encoded protein is CSVYRDRADNEQYF. Variable domain in full (rest from reference TRBV29-1 and TRBJ2-5): SAVISQKPSRDICQRGTSLTIQCQVDSQVTMMFWYRQQPGQSLTLIATANQGSEATYESGFVIDKFPISRPNLTFSTLTVSNMSPEDSSIYLCSVYRDRADNEQYFGPGTRLLVL.